The sequence of this T cell receptor beta chain was determined in a study of cytomegalovirus exposure and HLA in healthy donors. Study-level points and caveats: Data from an earlier analysis indicated that most TCR beta V segments were productive either about 87% or about 30% of the time.

Germline-derived CDR1 and CDR2 are WSHSY and SAAADI. The CDR3 has 16 amino acids. V was clipped by 8 bases and J by 5 bases, with 22 bases between them. To note about this clone: Its matching antigen is unknown.

The primer mix had 60 Vbeta and 13 Jbeta primers. Measured with immunoSEQ multiplex PCR; TCRdb has only the in-frame clones, and not every one. The sample holds approximately 120,000 clones. Specimen: PBMCs. V usage is TRBV10-2 and J usage is TRBJ2-1, with D maybe TRBD1 (6 bases). This TCR was sampled from a man in his late teens or twenties in good health and CMV-seronegative. DNA for the CDR3: TGCGCCAGCGGTCGGTCAGGGGAAGATCACCACAATGAGCAGTTCTTC. This encodes CASGRSGEDHHNEQFF.